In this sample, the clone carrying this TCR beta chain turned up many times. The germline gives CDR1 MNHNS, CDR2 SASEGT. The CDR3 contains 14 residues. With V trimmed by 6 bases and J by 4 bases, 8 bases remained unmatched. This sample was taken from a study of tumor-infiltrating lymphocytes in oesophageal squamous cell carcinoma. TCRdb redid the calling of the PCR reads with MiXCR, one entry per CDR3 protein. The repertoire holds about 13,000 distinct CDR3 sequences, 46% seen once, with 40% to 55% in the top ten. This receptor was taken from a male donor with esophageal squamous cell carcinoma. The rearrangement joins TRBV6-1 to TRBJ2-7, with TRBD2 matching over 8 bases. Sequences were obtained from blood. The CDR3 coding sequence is TGTGCCAGCAGAGATAGCGGGACGTCGTACGAGCAGTACTTC. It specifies CASRDSGTSYEQYF.